This TCR beta chain appears in the sequencing data of a study of blood T cell repertoires in COVID-19. Study background: T cells, B-cell-depleted T cells, or PBMCs supplied cDNA or gDNA.

J was trimmed by 3 bases and V by 5 bases; bases with no gene match: 13. The CDR3 contains 18 residues. Looked up from germline, CDR1 is SGHTA and CDR2 is FQGNSA. Here immunoSEQ multiplex PCR was the method, and the copy in TCRdb shows in-frame clones only, minus some. The table records approximately 280,000 clones, around 85% of them present only once. Sequencing was carried out using peripheral blood. The V call is TRBV7-2, the J call TRBJ2-7; the match to TRBD2 covers 13 bases. This sequence was found in a human donor with COVID-19, enrolled during active disease. The donor label of this sample is uncertain. The DNA of the CDR3 is TGTGCCAGCAGCCCTGTGACTAGCGGGAGGAGTTTAAGCTACGAGCAGTACTTC. Its protein product is CASSPVTSGRSLSYEQYF. The full variable domain, rest sourced from reference TRBV7-2 and TRBJ2-7, is GAGVSQSPSNKVTEKGKDVELRCDPISGHTALYWYRQSLGQGLEFLIYFQGNSAPDKSGLPSDRFSAERTGGSVSTLTIQRTQQEDSAVYLCASSPVTSGRSLSYEQYFGPGTRLTVT.